A selection of T cell receptor beta chains follows, all from one sample in a study of shared clonotypes between healthy human individuals. Data came from immunoSEQ multiplex PCR; TCRdb stores just in-frame clones and leaves some out. The table lists about 2 million clones, approximately 94% of them singletons. The sample comprised naive CD8+ T cells sorted from blood. Source of these receptors: a man in his late teens or twenties in good health. Both conserved end residues are part of each CDR3. The D gene is left open where the match is weak. Clone size appears in some rows only: once, few, many, or a class for an expanded clone.

V gene	J gene	clone size	D gene	CDR3 protein	CDR3 DNA
TRBV11-2	TRBJ2-1	NA	NA	CASSLDKGYNEQFF	TGTGCCAGCAGCTTAGACAAGGGCTACAATGAGCAGTTCTTC
TRBV27	TRBJ2-3	NA	NA	CASSLLGKVNTQYF	TGTGCCAGCAGTTTGCTAGGGAAGGTAAATACGCAGTATTTT
TRBV18	TRBJ1-5	NA	NA	CASSPGGGNQPQHF	TGTGCCAGCTCACCAGGAGGGGGGAATCAGCCCCAGCATTTT
TRBV10-1	TRBJ2-5	NA	TRBD1	CASSDDRDQETQYF	TGCGCCAGCAGTGACGACAGGGATCAAGAGACCCAGTACTTC
TRBV18	TRBJ2-2	once	TRBD1	CASSPPRQGLPTGELFF	TGTGCCAGCTCACCACCCAGACAGGGTCTACCTACCGGGGAGCTGTTTTTT
TRBV4-1	TRBJ2-3	NA	TRBD1	CASSHRDRGGDTQYF	TGCGCCAGCAGCCACCGGGACAGGGGGGGAGATACGCAGTATTTT
TRBV27	TRBJ2-7	NA	TRBD1	CASSLAGGMYEQYF	TGTGCCAGCAGTTTAGCAGGGGGCATGTACGAGCAGTACTTC
TRBV21-1	TRBJ1-2	NA	NA	CASLNFGQGYGYTF	TGTGCCAGCCTGAACTTCGGACAGGGCTATGGCTACACCTTC
TRBV11-2	TRBJ1-6	once	TRBD1	CASSLSEGTANSPLHF	TGTGCCAGCAGCTTAAGTGAAGGGACAGCTAATTCACCCCTCCACTTT
TRBV7-9	TRBJ2-3	NA	TRBD1	CASVIWTGGLTDTQYF	TGTGCCAGCGTAATATGGACAGGGGGCCTAACAGATACGCAGTATTTT
TRBV19	TRBJ1-1	NA	NA	CASSIILNTEAFF	TGTGCCAGTAGTATTATCTTGAACACTGAAGCTTTCTTT
TRBV9	TRBJ1-4	NA	NA	CASSPQTAANEKLFF	TGTGCCAGCAGCCCCCAGACGGCTGCTAATGAAAAACTGTTTTTT
TRBV15	TRBJ1-1	NA	NA	CATSPTRENTEAFF	TGTGCCACCAGCCCGACTCGGGAGAACACTGAAGCTTTCTTT
TRBV5-4	TRBJ1-1	NA	NA	CASSSYDSEAFF	TGTGCCAGCAGCTCCTACGACAGTGAAGCTTTCTTT
TRBV28	TRBJ2-5	NA	TRBD2	CATTGGEETQYF	TGTGCCACGACGGGGGGGGAAGAGACCCAGTACTTC
TRBV7-9	TRBJ1-4	NA	NA	CASSLSTGSELFF	TGTGCCAGCAGCTTGTCCACAGGCTCCGAACTGTTTTTT
TRBV10-3	TRBJ2-1	NA	NA	CAISDLTDIEGEQFF	TGTGCCATCAGTGATCTGACAGACATCGAGGGGGAGCAGTTCTTC
TRBV6-6	TRBJ1-1	NA	NA	CASSYPGQPNTEAFF	TGTGCCAGCAGTTACCCCGGACAGCCGAACACTGAAGCTTTCTTT
TRBV2	TRBJ2-1	NA	TRBD2	CASSAGGTNEQFF	TGTGCCAGCAGTGCGGGAGGAACGAATGAGCAGTTCTTC
TRBV27	TRBJ2-7	NA	TRBD1	CASSFGTGNEQYF	TGTGCCAGCAGTTTCGGGACAGGGAACGAGCAGTACTTC
TRBV5-6	TRBJ2-7	NA	TRBD2	CASSLGLAVHEQYF	TGTGCCAGCAGCTTGGGACTAGCGGTCCACGAGCAGTACTTC
TRBV5-1	TRBJ2-6	NA	NA	CASSLVGNTGANVLTF	TGCGCCAGCAGCTTGGTTGGGAACACTGGGGCCAACGTCCTGACTTTC
TRBV10-1	TRBJ1-1	NA	NA	CASSKHSNTEAFF	TGCGCCAGCAGCAAGCATTCTAACACTGAAGCTTTCTTT
TRBV7-9	TRBJ2-7	NA	TRBD2	CASSLGTSPYEQYF	TGTGCCAGCAGCTTAGGGACTAGCCCCTACGAGCAGTACTTC
TRBV19	TRBJ2-7	NA	TRBD2	CASSIGGGDYEQYF	TGTGCCAGTAGTATCGGCGGGGGAGACTACGAGCAGTACTTC
TRBV5-3	TRBJ2-7	NA	NA	CARSLWFKLGNSYEQYF	TGTGCCAGAAGCTTGTGGTTTAAATTGGGGAACTCCTACGAGCAGTACTTC
TRBV4-1	TRBJ2-5	NA	NA	CASSQTVSISETQYF	TGCGCCAGCAGCCAAACCGTCTCTATTTCGGAGACCCAGTACTTC
TRBV7-2	TRBJ1-1	once	NA	CASIHEMNTEAFF	TGTGCCAGCATTCATGAAATGAACACTGAAGCTTTCTTT
TRBV6-1	TRBJ1-2	NA	NA	CASSDRGGSYGYTF	TGTGCCAGCAGTGATAGGGGTGGTAGCTATGGCTACACCTTC
TRBV11-2	TRBJ2-3	NA	TRBD2	CASSYLVGGDTDTQYF	TGTGCCAGCAGCTATCTCGTGGGAGGGGACACAGATACGCAGTATTTT
TRBV28	TRBJ1-5	NA	TRBD1	CASSLTTGGGQPQHF	TGTGCCAGCAGTTTAACGACAGGGGGCGGACAGCCCCAGCATTTT
TRBV14	TRBJ1-6	once	NA	CASSPRTASSYNSPLHF	TGTGCCAGCAGCCCGAGGACGGCGAGCTCCTATAATTCACCCCTCCACTTT
TRBV9	TRBJ1-4	NA	NA	CASSADSGTANEKLFF	TGTGCCAGCAGCGCCGACTCCGGGACCGCTAATGAAAAACTGTTTTTT
TRBV27	TRBJ2-7	NA	TRBD1	CASSYSSGTVTYEQYF	TGTGCCAGCAGTTACTCCTCCGGGACAGTAACCTACGAGCAGTACTTC
TRBV7-9	TRBJ1-4	few	TRBD1	CASSQGQGDEKLFF	TGTGCCAGCAGCCAGGGACAGGGGGATGAAAAACTGTTTTTT
TRBV6-1	TRBJ2-1	NA	TRBD2	CASIRTSTYNEQFF	TGTGCCAGCATCAGGACTAGCACCTACAATGAGCAGTTCTTC
TRBV4-1	TRBJ1-6	once	NA	CASSWSKGGDNSPLHF	TGCGCCAGCAGCTGGTCCAAGGGGGGAGACAATTCACCCCTCCACTTT
TRBV15	TRBJ1-5	once	NA	CATSLPEDRPNQPQHF	TGTGCCACCAGCTTACCTGAAGACAGACCAAATCAGCCCCAGCATTTT
TRBV10-3	TRBJ2-3	NA	TRBD2	CAISESLTSGNTDTQYF	TGTGCCATCAGTGAGTCGTTGACTAGCGGGAACACAGATACGCAGTATTTT
TRBV19	TRBJ2-1	NA	NA	CASSIDQRRVSYNEQFF	TGTGCCAGTAGTATAGATCAAAGAAGGGTTTCCTACAATGAGCAGTTCTTC
TRBV6-1	TRBJ2-1	once	NA	CASSEGGYSEQFF	TGTGCCAGCAGTGAAGGAGGGTACAGTGAGCAGTTCTTC
TRBV6-6	TRBJ2-7	NA	NA	CASSGLETDEQYF	TGTGCCAGCAGTGGACTGGAAACGGACGAGCAGTACTTC
TRBV27	TRBJ2-1	NA	TRBD1	CASSSTGPGYNEQFF	TGTGCCAGCAGTTCGACAGGGCCCGGCTACAATGAGCAGTTCTTC
TRBV4-1	TRBJ1-4	NA	TRBD1	CASSQMTGFSNEKLFF	TGCGCCAGCAGCCAAATGACAGGGTTTTCTAATGAAAAACTGTTTTTT
TRBV9	TRBJ2-3	NA	NA	CASSPGTESSTDTQYF	TGTGCCAGCAGCCCCGGGACGGAATCTAGCACAGATACGCAGTATTTT
TRBV5-1	TRBJ2-3	NA	TRBD2	CASSYRGAGATDTQYF	TGCGCCAGCAGCTACAGAGGAGCGGGGGCCACAGATACGCAGTATTTT
TRBV13	TRBJ1-2	NA	NA	CASSPQQGVYGYTF	TGTGCCAGCAGCCCCCAACAGGGAGTCTATGGCTACACCTTC
TRBV5-6	TRBJ2-7	NA	NA	CASSQIGQTYEQYF	TGTGCCAGCAGCCAGATCGGACAGACCTACGAGCAGTACTTC
TRBV13	TRBJ1-1	NA	TRBD1	CASSPGQGSTEAFF	TGTGCCAGCAGCCCAGGACAGGGCAGTACTGAAGCTTTCTTT
TRBV7-6	TRBJ2-7	NA	NA	CASSLFGSIDEQYF	TGTGCCAGCAGCTTATTCGGGAGCATCGACGAGCAGTACTTC
TRBV7-9	TRBJ2-7	NA	TRBD2	CASSLEASGSYEQYF	TGTGCCAGCAGCTTAGAGGCTAGCGGGAGCTACGAGCAGTACTTC
TRBV6-6	TRBJ2-7	NA	NA	CASSYSMARGFYEQYF	TGTGCCAGCAGTTACTCGATGGCTAGGGGTTTCTACGAGCAGTACTTC
TRBV29-1	TRBJ2-7	NA	TRBD1	CSGSRDRELEQYF	TGCAGCGGATCCCGGGACAGGGAGCTCGAGCAGTACTTC
TRBV19	TRBJ2-7	NA	TRBD1	CATRSGQGPLHEQYF	TGTGCCACTCGCAGCGGACAGGGGCCGCTTCACGAGCAGTACTTC
TRBV9	TRBJ2-3	NA	NA	CASSASITGSSTDTQYF	TGTGCCAGCAGCGCCTCTATAACGGGCTCTAGCACAGATACGCAGTATTTT
TRBV4-3	TRBJ2-3	NA	NA	CASSQSLADTQYF	TGCGCCAGCAGCCAAAGTCTAGCAGATACGCAGTATTTT
TRBV5-6	TRBJ2-7	once	NA	CASSLGSAYEQYF	TGTGCCAGCAGCTTGGGCAGTGCCTACGAGCAGTACTTC
TRBV7-8	TRBJ2-3	NA	NA	CASSFGTSTDTQYF	TGTGCCAGCAGCTTTGGGACTAGCACAGATACGCAGTATTTT
TRBV27	TRBJ1-5	NA	TRBD1	CASSFQGGESNQPQHF	TGTGCCAGCAGTTTTCAAGGGGGCGAAAGCAATCAGCCCCAGCATTTT
TRBV30	TRBJ2-1	once	TRBD2	CAWSVIGGGEQFF	TGTGCCTGGAGTGTAATCGGGGGAGGGGAGCAGTTCTTC